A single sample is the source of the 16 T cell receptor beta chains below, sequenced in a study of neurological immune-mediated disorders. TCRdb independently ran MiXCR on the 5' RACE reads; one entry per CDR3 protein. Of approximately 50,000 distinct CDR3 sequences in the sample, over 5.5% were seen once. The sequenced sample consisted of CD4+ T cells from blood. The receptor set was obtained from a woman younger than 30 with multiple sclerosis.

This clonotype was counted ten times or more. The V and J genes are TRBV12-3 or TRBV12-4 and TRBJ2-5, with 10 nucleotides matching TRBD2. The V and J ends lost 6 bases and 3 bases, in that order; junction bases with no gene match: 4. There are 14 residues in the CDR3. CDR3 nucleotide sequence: TGTGCCAGCAGCCCCAGCGGGAGGGAAGAGACCCAGTACTTC. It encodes CASSPSGREETQYF.

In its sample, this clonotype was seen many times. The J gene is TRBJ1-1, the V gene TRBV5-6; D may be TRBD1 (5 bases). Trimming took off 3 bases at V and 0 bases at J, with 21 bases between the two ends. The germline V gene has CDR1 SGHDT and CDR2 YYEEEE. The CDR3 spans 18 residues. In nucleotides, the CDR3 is TGTGCCAGCAGCTCAAGACTCCTAATCGACAGCATGAACACTGAAGCTTTCTTT. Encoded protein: CASSSRLLIDSMNTEAFF.

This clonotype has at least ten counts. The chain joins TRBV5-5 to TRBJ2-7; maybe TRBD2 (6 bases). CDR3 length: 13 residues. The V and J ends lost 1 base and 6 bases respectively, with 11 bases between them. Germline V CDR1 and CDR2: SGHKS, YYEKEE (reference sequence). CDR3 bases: TGTGCCAGCAGCTTGAGTGGGGGGATCGAGCAGTACGTC. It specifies CASSLSGGIEQYV.

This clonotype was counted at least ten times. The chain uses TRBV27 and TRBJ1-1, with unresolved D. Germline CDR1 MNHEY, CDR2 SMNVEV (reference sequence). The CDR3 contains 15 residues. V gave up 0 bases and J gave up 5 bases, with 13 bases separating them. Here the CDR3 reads CASSLSGLGWTEAFF. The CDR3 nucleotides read TGTGCCAGCAGTTTATCAGGCCTCGGATGGACTGAAGCTTTCTTT.

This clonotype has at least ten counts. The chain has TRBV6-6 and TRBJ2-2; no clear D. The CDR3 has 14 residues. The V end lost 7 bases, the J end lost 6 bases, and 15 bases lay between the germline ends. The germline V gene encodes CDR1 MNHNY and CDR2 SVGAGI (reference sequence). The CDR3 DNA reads TGTGCCAGCACCTACAGACCGCTCTCCGGGGAGCTGTTTTTT. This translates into CASTYRPLSGELFF.

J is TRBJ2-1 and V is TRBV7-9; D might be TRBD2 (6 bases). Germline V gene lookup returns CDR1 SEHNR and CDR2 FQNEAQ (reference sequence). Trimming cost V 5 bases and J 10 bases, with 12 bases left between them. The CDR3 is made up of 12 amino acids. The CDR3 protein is CASSQLGREQFF. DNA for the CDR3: TGTGCCAGCAGCCAACTTGGGAGGGAGCAGTTCTTC.

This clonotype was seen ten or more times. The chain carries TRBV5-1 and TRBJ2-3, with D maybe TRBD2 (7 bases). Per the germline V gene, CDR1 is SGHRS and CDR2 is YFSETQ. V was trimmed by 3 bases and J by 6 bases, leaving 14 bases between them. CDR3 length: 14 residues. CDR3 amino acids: CASSSRGAGDTQYF. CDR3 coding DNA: TGCGCCAGCAGCTCCCGGGGGGCTGGCGATACGCAGTATTTT.

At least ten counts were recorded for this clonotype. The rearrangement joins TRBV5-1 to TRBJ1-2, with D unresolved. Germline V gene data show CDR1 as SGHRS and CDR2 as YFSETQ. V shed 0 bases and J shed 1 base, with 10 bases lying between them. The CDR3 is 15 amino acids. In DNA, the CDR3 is TGCGCCAGCAGCTTGGGACCTAAAGATAACTATGGCTACACCTTC. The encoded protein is CASSLGPKDNYGYTF. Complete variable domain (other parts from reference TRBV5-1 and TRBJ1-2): KAGVTQTPRYLIKTRGQQVTLSCSPISGHRSVSWYQQTPGQGLQFLFEYFSETQRNKGNFPGRFSGRQFSNSRSEMNVSTLELGDSALYLCASSLGPKDNYGYTFGSGTRLTVV.

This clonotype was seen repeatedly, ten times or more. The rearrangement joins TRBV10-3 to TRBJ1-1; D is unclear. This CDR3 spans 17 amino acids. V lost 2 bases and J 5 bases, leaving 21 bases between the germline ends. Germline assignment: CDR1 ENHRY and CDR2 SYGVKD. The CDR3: CAISEDVRESRKTEAFF. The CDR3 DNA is TGTGCCATCAGTGAGGACGTTAGGGAGAGTCGGAAAACTGAAGCTTTCTTT.

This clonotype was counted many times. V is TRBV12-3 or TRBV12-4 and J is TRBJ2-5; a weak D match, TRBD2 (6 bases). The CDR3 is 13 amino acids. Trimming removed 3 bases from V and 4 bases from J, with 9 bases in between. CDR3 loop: CASSLGTPETQYF. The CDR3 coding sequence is TGTGCCAGCAGTTTGGGGACTCCAGAGACCCAGTACTTC.

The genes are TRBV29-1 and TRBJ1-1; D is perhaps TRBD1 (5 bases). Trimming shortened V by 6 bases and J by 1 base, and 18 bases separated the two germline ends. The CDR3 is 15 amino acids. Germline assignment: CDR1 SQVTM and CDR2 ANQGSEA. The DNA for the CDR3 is TGCAGCGTCCGGGACGGGGTGAATCGGAACACTGAAGCTTTCTTT. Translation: CSVRDGVNRNTEAFF.

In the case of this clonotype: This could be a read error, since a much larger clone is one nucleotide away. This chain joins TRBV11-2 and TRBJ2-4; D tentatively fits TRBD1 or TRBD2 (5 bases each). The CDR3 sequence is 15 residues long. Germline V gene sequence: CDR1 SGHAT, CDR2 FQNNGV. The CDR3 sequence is CVSSPPGPVKNIQYF. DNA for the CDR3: TGTGTCAGCAGTCCCCCGGGACCGGTCAAAAACATTCAGTACTTC.

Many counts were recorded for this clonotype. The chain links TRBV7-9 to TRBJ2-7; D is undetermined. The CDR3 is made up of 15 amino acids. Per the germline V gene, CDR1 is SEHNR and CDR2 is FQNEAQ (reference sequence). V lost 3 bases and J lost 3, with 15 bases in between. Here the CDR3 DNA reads TGTGCCAGCAGCTTTACCTCTTCTGGGGACTACGAGCAGTACTTC. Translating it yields CASSFTSSGDYEQYF.

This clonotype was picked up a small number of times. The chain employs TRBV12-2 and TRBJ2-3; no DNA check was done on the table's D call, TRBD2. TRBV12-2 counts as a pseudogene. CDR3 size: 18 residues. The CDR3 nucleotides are TGTGCAAGTCGCTTACTCCGCCTTAGCGGAGAACGAACAGATACGCAGTATTTT. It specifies CASRLLRLSGERTDTQYF.

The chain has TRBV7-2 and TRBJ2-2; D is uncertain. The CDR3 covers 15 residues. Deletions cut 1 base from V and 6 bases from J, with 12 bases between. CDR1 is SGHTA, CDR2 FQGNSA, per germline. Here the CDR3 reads CASSLVHSPAGELFF. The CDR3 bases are TGTGCCAGCAGCTTAGTCCACAGCCCTGCCGGGGAGCTGTTTTTT.

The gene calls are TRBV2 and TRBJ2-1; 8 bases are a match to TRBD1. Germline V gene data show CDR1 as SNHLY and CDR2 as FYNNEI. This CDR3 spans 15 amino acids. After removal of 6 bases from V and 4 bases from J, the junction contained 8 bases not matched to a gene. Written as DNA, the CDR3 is TGTGCCAGCAGATTAGGGACAGGCGATTACAATGAGCAGTTCTTC. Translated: CASRLGTGDYNEQFF.